These 26 T cell receptor beta chains share one sample of origin, sequenced in a study of CD8 T cells in ankylosing spondylitis. TCRdb redid the calling of the 5' RACE reads with MiXCR, one entry per CDR3 protein. The sample carries roughly 220,000 distinct CDR3 sequences, about 10% recorded once. Source material: blood, either unsorted or a sorted T cell fraction (not recorded which). These receptors all come from a male donor with ankylosing spondylitis or in good health (not recorded which).

This clonotype was counted at least ten times. The rearrangement links TRBV20-1 to TRBJ1-2; TRBD1 matches 9 bases. Germline loops: CDR1 DFQATT, CDR2 SNEGSKA (reference sequence). CDR3 length equals 13 residues. V dropped 5 bases and J dropped 4; count of bases not matched to a gene: 5. The CDR3, as DNA: TGCAGTGCTGCTGGGACAGGGAGCTATGGCTACACCTTC. Translating it yields CSAAGTGSYGYTF.

The V call is TRBV15, the J call TRBJ1-2, with 8 bases identical to TRBD1. From germline, CDR1 is LNHNV and CDR2 YYDKDF (reference sequence). There are 14 residues in the CDR3. The junction had 7 bases not matched to a gene; V was cut back by 6 bases and J by 4 bases. CDR3 in amino acids: CATSAGGSSYGYTF. CDR3 nucleotide sequence: TGTGCCACCAGTGCAGGGGGCTCGAGCTATGGCTACACCTTC. Supplemented by reference TRBV15 and TRBJ1-2, the full variable domain reads DAMVIQNPRYQVTQFGKPVTLSCSQTLNHNVMYWYQQKSSQAPKLLFHYYDKDFNNEADTPDNFQSRRPNTSFCFLDIRSPGLGDTAMYLCATSAGGSSYGYTFGSGTRLTVV.

This clonotype was seen repeatedly, ten times or more. This rearrangement joins TRBV20-1 to TRBJ2-5; D uncertain. Germline CDR1 reads DFQATT; CDR2 reads SNEGSKA (reference sequence). The V end was cut by 3 bases, the J end by 5 bases, with 13 bases between. The CDR3 is 13 residues long. CDR3 DNA sequence: TGCAGTGCTAGTGGGCAGGCGATGGAGACCCAGTACTTC. Its translation is CSASGQAMETQYF.

This clonotype was detected ten times or more. DNA for the CDR3: TGCAGTGCTAGGAGACAGGGTAGCACCGGGGAGCTGTTTTTT. As protein: CSARRQGSTGELFF. V usage is TRBV20-1 and J usage is TRBJ2-2; 7 bases are shared with TRBD1. The CDR3 has 14 residues. Trimming took 3 bases from V and 4 from J; bases not matched to a gene: 5. The germline gives CDR1 DFQATT, CDR2 SNEGSKA (reference sequence).

This clonotype appeared many times. The rearrangement uses TRBV5-1 and TRBJ1-5; D not certain. CDR3 length equals 14 residues. Germline CDR1 is SGHRS and CDR2 is YFSETQ. V lost 4 bases, J lost 7 bases, and 15 bases lay in between. The DNA of the CDR3 is TGCGCCAGCAGCCCCGGGCTACTGACGCAGCCCCAGCATTTT. Amino acid sequence: CASSPGLLTQPQHF.

This clonotype occurred a few times. The chain couples TRBV20-1 to TRBJ1-3; tentative D call: TRBD1 (5 bases). The CDR3 sequence is 13 residues long. Trimming pared 3 bases from V and 3 bases from J, leaving 9 bases between. CDR1 and CDR2 from the germline V gene are DFQATT and SNEGSKA (reference sequence). CDR3 residues: CSAREGNGNTIYF. In DNA, the CDR3 is TGCAGTGCTAGGGAGGGGAATGGAAACACCATATATTTT.

The V and J genes are TRBV6-1 and TRBJ1-1, with 10 bases matching TRBD1. This CDR3 region has 16 residues. V lost 9 bases, J lost 2 bases, and 12 bases stayed unmatched. CDR1 is MNHNS and CDR2 is SASEGT in the germline V gene. In nucleotides, the CDR3 is TGTGCCAGTCGAGCCAGGGACAGGGGTACTAACACTGAAGCTTTCTTT. It encodes CASRARDRGTNTEAFF.

This clonotype has at least ten counts. This chain joins TRBV5-8 and TRBJ2-7, with a tentative D call TRBD1 (5 bases). This CDR3 region has 12 residues. CDR1 and CDR2 from the germline V gene are SGHTS and YDEGEE. The V end was cut by 4 bases, the J end by 9 bases, with 14 bases between. The DNA of the CDR3 is TGTGCCAGCAGCCGAGACAGAACTGGGCAGTACTTC. This codes for CASSRDRTGQYF.

This clonotype was seen at least ten times. This chain connects TRBV12-3 or TRBV12-4 to TRBJ2-7; D might be TRBD1 or TRBD2, each matching 6 bases. V was pared by 3 bases and J by 6 bases, with 9 bases between. The CDR3 is 12 amino acids. CDR3 DNA sequence: TGTGCCAGCAGTTTCGAGGGGGGCGAGCAGTACTTC. It encodes CASSFEGGEQYF.

This clonotype was seen many times. The chain carries TRBV7-8 and TRBJ1-2, with 9 positions matching TRBD1. The CDR3 extends over 17 amino acids. V shed 3 bases and J 5 bases; nucleotides not matched to a gene: 13. The V gene's germline CDR1 is SGHVS and CDR2 FQNEAQ. CDR3 bases: TGTGCCAGCAGCTTCCGTATTCCGGGACAGGGAGATTATGGCTACACCTTC. Its protein product is CASSFRIPGQGDYGYTF.

This clonotype was recorded many times. The V gene is TRBV7-2, the J gene TRBJ2-3; TRBD2 agrees at 7 bases. The J segment lost 5 bases and the V segment lost 1 base, leaving 6 bases of the junction unmatched. The CDR3 length is 15 residues. Germline lookup yields CDR1 SGHTA and CDR2 FQGNSA. The CDR3: CASSLVAGGGDTQYF. The CDR3 DNA sequence: TGTGCCAGCAGCTTAGTAGCGGGCGGCGGAGATACGCAGTATTTT.

About this clonotype itself: An end of the junction differs from the germline gene, which may be a read error. The chain recombines TRBV7-2 with TRBJ1-3, with a possible D match to TRBD1 (5 bases). This CDR3 is 14 amino acids long. Germline V gene sequence: CDR1 SGHTA, CDR2 FQGNSA. CDR3 sequence (DNA): TGTGCCAGCGGCTTACGGGGGGAGGGAAACACCATATATTTT. It yields the protein CASGLRGEGNTIYF.

This clonotype was seen repeatedly, ten times or more. J is TRBJ2-3 and V is TRBV18, with D unclear. Trimming removed 0 bases from V and 0 bases from J, with 10 bases in between. Per the germline V gene, CDR1 is KGHSH and CDR2 is LQKENI. This CDR3 comprises 16 residues. The CDR3 sequence: CASSPPDRSSTDTQYF. CDR3 DNA sequence: TGTGCCAGCTCACCACCGGACCGATCTAGCACAGATACGCAGTATTTT. Supplemented by reference TRBV18 and TRBJ2-3, the full variable domain reads NAGVMQNPRHLVRRRGQEARLRCSPMKGHSHVYWYRQLPEEGLKFMVYLQKENIIDESGMPKERFSAEFPKEGPSILRIQQVVRGDSAAYFCASSPPDRSSTDTQYFGPGTRLTVL.

The chain uses TRBV19 and TRBJ2-1; 9 bases map to TRBD1. After removal of 6 bases from V and 7 bases from J, the junction contained 10 bases not matched to a gene. Germline V lookup: CDR1 LNHDA, CDR2 SQIVND (reference sequence). The CDR3 contains 15 residues. The CDR3 here is CASSPGTGSWNEQFF. The CDR3, as DNA: TGTGCCAGTAGCCCGGGGACAGGGTCATGGAATGAGCAGTTCTTC.

In its sample, this clonotype was seen many times. The genes are TRBV5-1 and TRBJ2-3; TRBD2 matches 13 bases. The V gene's germline CDR1 is SGHRS and CDR2 YFSETQ. CDR3 length: 16 amino acids. Trimming cost V 1 base and J 6 bases; bases outside gene matches: 5. The CDR3 nucleotides read TGCGCCAGCAGCTTGACTAGCGGGGGGGCAAGGGATACGCAGTATTTT. This sequence encodes CASSLTSGGARDTQYF.

This clonotype appeared many times. The chain combines TRBV10-2 with TRBJ1-4, with D uncertain. The CDR3 is 14 amino acids. CDR1 and CDR2 from the germline V gene are WSHSY and SAAADI. V was pared by 3 bases and J by 5 bases, with 10 bases between. Here the CDR3 DNA reads TGCGCCAGCAGTGAACCCACTGGAAATGAAAAACTGTTTTTT. Amino acids: CASSEPTGNEKLFF.

The rearrangement links TRBV12-3 or TRBV12-4 to TRBJ2-1, with 8 bases that match TRBD1. The J segment lost 7 bases and the V segment lost 7 bases, leaving 12 bases of the junction unmatched. This CDR3 is built from 15 residues. CDR3 nucleotide sequence: TGTGCCAGCACCCCGTCCCGGACAGGGCGGAATGAGCAGTTCTTC. This translates into CASTPSRTGRNEQFF.

This clonotype appeared once. This sequence joins TRBV6-1 and TRBJ1-4; no clear D. The CDR3 is 15 residues long. Trimming took 8 bases from V and 3 from J, leaving 16 bases between them. CDR1 and CDR2 from the germline V gene are MNHNS and SASEGT. CDR3 amino acids: CASRHFEGANEKLFF. DNA of the CDR3: TGTGCCAGCCGACACTTTGAGGGAGCTAATGAAAAACTGTTTTTT.

This clonotype appeared a few times. J is TRBJ1-4 and V is TRBV15; D is ambiguous. The CDR3 runs 16 residues. The germline V gene encodes CDR1 LNHNV and CDR2 YYDKDF (reference sequence). Between the trimmed V and J ends, which lost 0 bases and 6 bases, there was a span of 14 bases. The CDR3 DNA is TGTGCCACCAGCAGAGATTTGTCGGGTCATGATGAAAAACTGTTTTTT. It codes for CATSRDLSGHDEKLFF.

V gene TRBV5-1 combines with J gene TRBJ1-1, with 9 bases matching TRBD1. The CDR3 covers 14 residues. Germline loops: CDR1 SGHRS, CDR2 YFSETQ. The J segment lost 5 bases and the V segment lost 4 bases, leaving 6 bases of the junction unmatched. CDR3: CASSLTGGLTEAFF. DNA for the CDR3: TGCGCCAGCAGCCTTACAGGGGGCTTAACTGAAGCTTTCTTT.

This clonotype was found a few times. The chain couples TRBV20-1 to TRBJ2-5; 13 bases line up with TRBD2. After removal of 5 bases from V and 2 bases from J, the junction contained 11 bases not matched to a gene. Germline CDR1 reads DFQATT; CDR2 reads SNEGSKA (reference sequence). CDR3 size: 17 residues. DNA for the CDR3: TGCAGTGCTGGAACGACTAGCGGGGGGCTTCCGCAAGAGACCCAGTACTTC. This codes for CSAGTTSGGLPQETQYF.

This clonotype appeared many times. The chain uses TRBV25-1 and TRBJ2-5, with 10 bases that match TRBD1. V gave up 3 bases and J gave up 4 bases; unmatched junction bases: 5. Germline V gene lookup returns CDR1 MGHDK and CDR2 SYGVNS. The CDR3 is 15 amino acids. CDR3 loop: CASSDLGQGLETQYF. In DNA, the CDR3 is TGTGCCAGCAGTGATTTGGGACAGGGGCTAGAGACCCAGTACTTC.

In its sample, this clonotype was seen many times. The chain uses TRBV4-2 and TRBJ2-2; D may be TRBD2 (5 bases). The V end lost 2 bases, the J end lost 3 bases, and 10 bases lay between the germline ends. Germline CDR1 is LGHNA and CDR2 is YNFKEQ. The CDR3 extends over 15 amino acids. The CDR3, as DNA: TGTGCCAGCAGCCAAATACTAGGACACACCGGGGAGCTGTTTTTT. Translation: CASSQILGHTGELFF.

This clonotype was seen ten or more times. The rearrangement links TRBV20-1 to TRBJ1-1; 10 bases agree with TRBD1. The V segment lost 5 bases and the J segment 1 base; nucleotides outside the gene matches: 16. Germline lookup yields CDR1 DFQATT and CDR2 SNEGSKA (reference sequence). The CDR3 length is 18 residues. CDR3 DNA: TGCAGTGCTGCAGCCTCACCGGGACAGGGGAGGGCGAACACTGAAGCTTTCTTT. Translating gives CSAAASPGQGRANTEAFF.

This clonotype was seen ten or more times. The genes are TRBV9 and TRBJ2-2; D is unclear. Trimming shortened V by 4 bases and J by 3 bases, and 16 bases separated the two germline ends. This CDR3 is 16 amino acids long. The germline V gene encodes CDR1 SGDLS and CDR2 YYNGEE. CDR3 coding DNA: TGTGCCAGCAGCCTCCAACCTGAATCCTACACCGGGGAGCTGTTTTTT. Its protein product is CASSLQPESYTGELFF.

CDR3 coding DNA: TGTGCCAGTAGTATAGATCGCGGGGTCACCGGGGAGCTGTTTTTT. Translation: CASSIDRGVTGELFF. V usage is TRBV19 and J usage is TRBJ2-2, with a weak D call TRBD2 (6 bases). Germline CDR1 and CDR2: LNHDA and SQIVND (reference sequence). CDR3 length equals 15 residues. Trimming cost V 0 bases and J 4 bases, with 9 bases left between them.